The 5 T cell receptor beta chains listed next were all sequenced from one sample in a study of blood T cell repertoires in COVID-19. Data came from immunoSEQ multiplex PCR; TCRdb stores just in-frame clones and leaves some out. Seen here are about 250,000 clones, 70% to 85% observed once, and the top ten hold roughly 10%. Material for sequencing was peripheral blood. The source is a man older than 75 with acute or convalescent COVID-19.

The CDR3 sequence is CASSLDTGGVSEAFF. The CDR3 region has the DNA TGTGCCAGCAGCTTGGATACAGGGGGCGTCTCTGAAGCTTTCTTT. The rearrangement joins TRBV5-4 to TRBJ1-1; 9 nucleotides line up with TRBD1. Germline V lookup: CDR1 SGHNT, CDR2 YYREEE (reference sequence). This CDR3 contains 15 residues. The V segment lost 0 bases and the J segment 6 bases; nucleotides outside the gene matches: 6.

In this sample, this clone turned up once. V gene TRBV6-1 combines with J gene TRBJ1-3, with 8 bases aligning to TRBD1. V shed 4 bases and J 3 bases; nucleotides not matched to a gene: 8. Germline CDR1 MNHNS, CDR2 SASEGT. The CDR3 is 16 residues long. The DNA of the CDR3 is TGTGCCAGCAGTGCACCGACAGGGGCGAGTGGAAACACCATATATTTT. This encodes CASSAPTGASGNTIYF.

The chain joins TRBV7-9 to TRBJ2-1; maybe TRBD2 (5 bases). V lost 1 base, J lost 4 bases, and 14 bases lay in between. Germline loops: CDR1 SEHNR, CDR2 FQNEAQ (reference sequence). The CDR3 has 16 amino acids. The chain's CDR3 is CASSLEIASGYNEQFF. Written as DNA, the CDR3 is TGTGCCAGCAGCTTAGAGATCGCTTCGGGGTACAATGAGCAGTTCTTC.

The chain combines TRBV7-9 with TRBJ2-2; a weak D match, TRBD1 (5 bases). In germline, CDR1 is SEHNR, CDR2 FQNEAQ (reference sequence). This CDR3 has 16 amino acids. The V gene lost 5 bases and the J gene lost 0 bases, with 13 bases spanning the gap. DNA of the CDR3: TGTGCCAGCAGCCCCCAGGGCAACCCGAACACCGGGGAGCTGTTTTTT. It codes for CASSPQGNPNTGELFF.

The chain recombines TRBV19 with TRBJ1-1; 10 bases agree with TRBD1. The V segment lost 10 bases and the J segment 7 bases; nucleotides outside the gene matches: 9. The length of the CDR3 is 13 residues. Germline lookup yields CDR1 LNHDA and CDR2 SQIVND (reference sequence). CDR3 residues: CATLRDRGVEAFF. The CDR3, as DNA: TGTGCCACCCTCCGGGACAGGGGTGTTGAAGCTTTCTTT.